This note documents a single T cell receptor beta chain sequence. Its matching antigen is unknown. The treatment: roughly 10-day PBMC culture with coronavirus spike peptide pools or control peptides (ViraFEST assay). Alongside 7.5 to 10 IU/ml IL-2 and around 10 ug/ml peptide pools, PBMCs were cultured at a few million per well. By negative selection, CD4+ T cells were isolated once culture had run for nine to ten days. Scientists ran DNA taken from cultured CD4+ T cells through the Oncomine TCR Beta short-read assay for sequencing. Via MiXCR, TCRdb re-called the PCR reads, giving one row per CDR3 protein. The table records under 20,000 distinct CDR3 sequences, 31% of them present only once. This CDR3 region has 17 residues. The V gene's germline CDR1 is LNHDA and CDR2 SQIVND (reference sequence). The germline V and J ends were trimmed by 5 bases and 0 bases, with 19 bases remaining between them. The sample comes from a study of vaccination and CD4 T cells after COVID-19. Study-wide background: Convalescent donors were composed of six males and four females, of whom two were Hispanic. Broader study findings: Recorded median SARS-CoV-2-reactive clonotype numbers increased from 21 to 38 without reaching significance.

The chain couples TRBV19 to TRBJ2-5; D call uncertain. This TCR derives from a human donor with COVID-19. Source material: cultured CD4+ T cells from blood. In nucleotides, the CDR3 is TGTGCCAGTAGTCCAAGGGTTCGGACGGATAACCAAGAGACCCAGTACTTC. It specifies CASSPRVRTDNQETQYF.